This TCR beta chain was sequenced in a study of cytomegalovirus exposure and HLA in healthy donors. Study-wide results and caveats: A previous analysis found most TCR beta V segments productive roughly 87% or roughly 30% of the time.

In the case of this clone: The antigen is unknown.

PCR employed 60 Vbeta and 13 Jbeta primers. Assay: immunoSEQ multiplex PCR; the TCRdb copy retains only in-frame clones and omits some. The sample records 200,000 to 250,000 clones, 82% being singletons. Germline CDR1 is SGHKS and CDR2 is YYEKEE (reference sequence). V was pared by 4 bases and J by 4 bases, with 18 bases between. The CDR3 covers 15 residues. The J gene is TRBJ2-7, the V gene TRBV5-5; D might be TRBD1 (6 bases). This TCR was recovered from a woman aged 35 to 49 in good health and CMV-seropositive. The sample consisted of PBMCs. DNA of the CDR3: TGTGCCAGCAGCCCGGGACACCCCGCCCTGTACGAGCAGTACTTC. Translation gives CASSPGHPALYEQYF.